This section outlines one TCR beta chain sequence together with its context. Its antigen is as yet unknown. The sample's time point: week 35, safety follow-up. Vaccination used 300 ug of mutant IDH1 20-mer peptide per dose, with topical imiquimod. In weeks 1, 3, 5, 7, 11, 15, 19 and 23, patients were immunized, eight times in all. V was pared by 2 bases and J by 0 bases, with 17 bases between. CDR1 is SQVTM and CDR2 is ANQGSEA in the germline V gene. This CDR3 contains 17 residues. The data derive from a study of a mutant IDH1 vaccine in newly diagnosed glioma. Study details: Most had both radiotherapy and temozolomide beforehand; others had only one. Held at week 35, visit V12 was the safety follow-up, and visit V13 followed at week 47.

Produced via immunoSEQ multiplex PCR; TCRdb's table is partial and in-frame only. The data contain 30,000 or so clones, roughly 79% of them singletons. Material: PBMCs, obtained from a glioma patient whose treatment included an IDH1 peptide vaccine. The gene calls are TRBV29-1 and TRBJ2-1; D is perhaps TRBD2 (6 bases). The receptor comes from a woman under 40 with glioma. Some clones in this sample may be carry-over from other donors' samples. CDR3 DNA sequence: TGCAGCGTTGAATTCAGGGACTTCCCCAGCTCCTACAATGAGCAGTTCTTC. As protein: CSVEFRDFPSSYNEQFF.